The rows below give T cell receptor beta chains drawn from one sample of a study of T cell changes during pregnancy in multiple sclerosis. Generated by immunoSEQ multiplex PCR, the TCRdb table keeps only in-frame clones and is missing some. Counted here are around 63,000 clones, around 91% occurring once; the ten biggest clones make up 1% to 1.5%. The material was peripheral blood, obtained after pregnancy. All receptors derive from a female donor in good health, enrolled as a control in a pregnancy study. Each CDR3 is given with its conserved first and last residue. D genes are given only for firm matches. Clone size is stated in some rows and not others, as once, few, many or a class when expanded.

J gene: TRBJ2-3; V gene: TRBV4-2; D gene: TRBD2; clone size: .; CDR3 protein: CASSQRGTSGGASDTQYF; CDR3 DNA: TGTGCCAGCAGCCAAAGAGGGACTAGCGGGGGGGCATCGGATACGCAGTATTTT
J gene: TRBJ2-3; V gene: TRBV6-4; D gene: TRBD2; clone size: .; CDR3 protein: CASSDGTSGGAIGTQYF; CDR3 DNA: TGTGCCAGCAGTGACGGAACTAGCGGGGGGGCCATTGGTACGCAGTATTTT
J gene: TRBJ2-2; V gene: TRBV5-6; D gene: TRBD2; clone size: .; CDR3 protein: CASSYDWDASGGGELFF; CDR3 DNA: TGTGCCAGCAGCTATGACTGGGATGCTAGCGGGGGCGGGGAGCTGTTTTTT
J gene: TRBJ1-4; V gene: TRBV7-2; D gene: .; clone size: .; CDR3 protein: CASSPEGGINEKLFF; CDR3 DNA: TGTGCCAGCAGCCCCGAGGGGGGGATTAATGAAAAACTGTTTTTT
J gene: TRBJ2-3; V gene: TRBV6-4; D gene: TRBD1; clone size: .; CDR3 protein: CASSPMGQGTDTQYF; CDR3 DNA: TGTGCCAGCAGTCCGATGGGACAGGGGACAGATACGCAGTATTTT
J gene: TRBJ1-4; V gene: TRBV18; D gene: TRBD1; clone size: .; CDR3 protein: CASSPGTGATNEKLFF; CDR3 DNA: TGTGCCAGCTCCCCCGGGACAGGGGCAACTAATGAAAAACTGTTTTTT
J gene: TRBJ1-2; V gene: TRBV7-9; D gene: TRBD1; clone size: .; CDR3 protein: CASSSPGTGLYGYTF; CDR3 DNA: TGTGCCAGCAGCTCACCGGGGACAGGGCTTTATGGCTACACCTTC
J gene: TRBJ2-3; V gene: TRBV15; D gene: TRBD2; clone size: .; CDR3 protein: CATSRITSGGAGGTDTQYF; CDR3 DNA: TGTGCCACCAGCAGAATAACTAGCGGGGGGGCGGGAGGTACAGATACGCAGTATTTT
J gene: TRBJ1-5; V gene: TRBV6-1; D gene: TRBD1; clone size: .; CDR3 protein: CASSEGGTGRHF; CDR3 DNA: TGTGCCAGCAGTGAAGGGGGGACAGGGCGGCATTTT
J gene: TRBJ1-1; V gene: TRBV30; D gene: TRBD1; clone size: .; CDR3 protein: CAWSDTGGEGTEAFF; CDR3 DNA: TGTGCCTGGAGCGATACAGGGGGCGAAGGGACTGAAGCTTTCTTT
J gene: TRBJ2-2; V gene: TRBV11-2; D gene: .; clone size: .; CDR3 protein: CASSPGAGELFF; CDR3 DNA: TGTGCCAGCAGCCCCGGGGCCGGGGAGCTGTTTTTT
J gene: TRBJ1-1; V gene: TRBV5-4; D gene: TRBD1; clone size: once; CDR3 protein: CASSPDTGQVNTEAFF; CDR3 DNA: TGTGCCAGCAGCCCCGATACTGGACAGGTCAACACTGAAGCTTTCTTT
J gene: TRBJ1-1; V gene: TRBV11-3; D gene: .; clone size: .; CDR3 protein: CASSRSQGFHEAFF; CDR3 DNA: TGTGCCAGCAGCCGAAGCCAGGGGTTTCATGAAGCTTTCTTT
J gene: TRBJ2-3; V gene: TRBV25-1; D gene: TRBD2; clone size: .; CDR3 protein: CASSSGAGGTDTQYF; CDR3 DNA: TGTGCCAGCAGTTCGGGGGCGGGGGGGACAGATACGCAGTATTTT
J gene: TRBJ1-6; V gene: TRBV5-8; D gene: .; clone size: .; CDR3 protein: CASSLTGVGSPLHF; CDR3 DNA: TGTGCCAGCAGCTTGACCGGGGTCGGTTCACCCCTCCACTTT
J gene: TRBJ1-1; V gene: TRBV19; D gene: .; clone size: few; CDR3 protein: CASSPQNTEAFF; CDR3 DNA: TGTGCCAGTAGTCCCCAGAACACTGAAGCTTTCTTT
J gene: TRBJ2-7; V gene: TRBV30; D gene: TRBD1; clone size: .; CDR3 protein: CAWRDRGLGEQYF; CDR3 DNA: TGTGCCTGGAGGGACAGGGGGCTCGGGGAGCAGTACTTC
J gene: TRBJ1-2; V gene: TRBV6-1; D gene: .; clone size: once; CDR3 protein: CASSDYRGAGYGYTF; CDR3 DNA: TGTGCCAGCAGTGACTACCGGGGGGCGGGCTATGGCTACACCTTC
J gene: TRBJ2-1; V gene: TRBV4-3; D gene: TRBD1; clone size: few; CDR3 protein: CASSQDAGDRGSNEQFF; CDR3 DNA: TGCGCCAGCAGCCAAGATGCAGGGGACAGGGGTTCGAATGAGCAGTTCTTC
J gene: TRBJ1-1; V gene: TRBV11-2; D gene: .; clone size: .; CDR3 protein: CASSGSRGSTEAFF; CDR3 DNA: TGTGCCAGCAGTGGGAGTCGAGGGAGCACTGAAGCTTTCTTT
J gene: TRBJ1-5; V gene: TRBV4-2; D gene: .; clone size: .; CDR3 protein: CASSPQAVSNQPQHF; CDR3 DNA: TGTGCCAGCAGCCCTCAGGCAGTCAGCAATCAGCCCCAGCATTTT
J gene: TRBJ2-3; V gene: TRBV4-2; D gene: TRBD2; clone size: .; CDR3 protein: CASSPLSGGALDTQYF; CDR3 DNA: TGTGCCAGCAGCCCTCTTAGCGGGGGGGCCTTGGATACGCAGTATTTT
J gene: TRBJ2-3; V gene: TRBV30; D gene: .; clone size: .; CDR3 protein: CAWSVSYSTDTQYF; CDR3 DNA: TGTGCCTGGAGTGTAAGTTACTCCACAGATACGCAGTATTTT
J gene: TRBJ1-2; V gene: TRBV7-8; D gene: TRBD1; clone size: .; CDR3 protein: CASSSWTGKTNYGYTF; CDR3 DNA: TGTGCCAGCAGCTCCTGGACAGGAAAGACTAACTATGGCTACACCTTC
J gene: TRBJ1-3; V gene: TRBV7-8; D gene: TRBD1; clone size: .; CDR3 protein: CASSEVTGVGNTIYF; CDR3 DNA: TGTGCCAGCAGCGAAGTGACAGGGGTAGGAAACACCATATATTTT
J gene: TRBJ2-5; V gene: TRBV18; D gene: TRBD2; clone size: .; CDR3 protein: CASSLTSGQGAQYF; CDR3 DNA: TGTGCCAGCTCACTGACTAGCGGGCAAGGGGCCCAGTACTTC
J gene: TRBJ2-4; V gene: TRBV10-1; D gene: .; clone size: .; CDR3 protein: CASSEGTTKNIQYF; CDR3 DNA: TGCGCCAGCAGTGAGGGGACAACCAAAAACATTCAGTACTTC
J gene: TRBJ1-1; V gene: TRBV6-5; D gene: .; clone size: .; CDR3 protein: CASHPHREYRTEAFF; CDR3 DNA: TGTGCCAGCCATCCACACAGGGAATATCGTACTGAAGCTTTCTTT
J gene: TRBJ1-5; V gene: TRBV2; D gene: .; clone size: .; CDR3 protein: CASSEVAGLYSNQPQHF; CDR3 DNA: TGTGCCAGCAGTGAAGTAGCGGGGCTTTATAGCAATCAGCCCCAGCATTTT
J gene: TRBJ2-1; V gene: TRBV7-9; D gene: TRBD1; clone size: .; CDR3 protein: CASSSQGWQFF; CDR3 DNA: TGTGCCAGCAGCTCACAGGGGTGGCAGTTCTTC
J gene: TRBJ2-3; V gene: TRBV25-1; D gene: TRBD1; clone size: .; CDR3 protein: CASSADRGVADTQYF; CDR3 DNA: TGTGCCAGCAGTGCCGACAGGGGGGTGGCAGATACGCAGTATTTT
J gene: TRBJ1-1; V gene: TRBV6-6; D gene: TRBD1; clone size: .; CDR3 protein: CASSLTGGRTEAFF; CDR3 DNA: TGTGCCAGCAGCCTGACAGGGGGAAGGACTGAAGCTTTCTTT
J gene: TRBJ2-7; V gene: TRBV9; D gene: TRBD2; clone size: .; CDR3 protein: CASSPAGVDEQYF; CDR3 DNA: TGTGCCAGCAGCCCTGCGGGGGTGGACGAGCAGTACTTC
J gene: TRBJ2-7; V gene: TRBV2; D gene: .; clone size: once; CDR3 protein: CASSINRYEQYF; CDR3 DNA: TGTGCCAGCAGCATCAACAGGTACGAGCAGTACTTC
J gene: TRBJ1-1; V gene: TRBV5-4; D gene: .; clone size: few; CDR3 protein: CASGQGYRNTEAFF; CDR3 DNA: TGTGCCAGCGGCCAGGGATACCGGAACACTGAAGCTTTCTTT
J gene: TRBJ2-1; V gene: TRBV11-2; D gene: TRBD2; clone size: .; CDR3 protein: CASSPWTSGGNEQFF; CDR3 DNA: TGTGCCAGCAGCCCTTGGACTAGCGGGGGTAATGAGCAGTTCTTC
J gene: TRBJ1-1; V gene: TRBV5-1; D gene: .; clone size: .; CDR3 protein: CASSLTATANTEAFF; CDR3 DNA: TGCGCCAGCAGCTTGACAGCAACAGCGAACACTGAAGCTTTCTTT
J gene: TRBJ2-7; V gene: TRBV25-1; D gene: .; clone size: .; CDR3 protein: CASSKTGRSYEQYF; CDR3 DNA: TGTGCCAGCTCCAAGACGGGGAGATCCTACGAGCAGTACTTC
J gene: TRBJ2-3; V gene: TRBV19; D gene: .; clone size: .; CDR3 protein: CASSIAAGLLSDTQYF; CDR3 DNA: TGTGCCAGTAGTATAGCGGCAGGGTTACTGTCAGATACGCAGTATTTT
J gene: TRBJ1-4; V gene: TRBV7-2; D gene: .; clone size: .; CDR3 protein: CASSARARGDEKLFF; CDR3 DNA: TGTGCCAGCAGCGCCAGGGCCAGGGGTGATGAAAAACTGTTTTTT
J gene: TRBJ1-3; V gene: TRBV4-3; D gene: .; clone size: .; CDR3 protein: CASSQVGLNSGNTIYF; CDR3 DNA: TGCGCCAGCAGCCAGGTGGGACTGAACTCTGGAAACACCATATATTTT
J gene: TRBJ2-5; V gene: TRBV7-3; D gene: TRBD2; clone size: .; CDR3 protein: CASSLQRGAIETQYF; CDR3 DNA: TGTGCCAGCAGCTTGCAGCGGGGGGCCATAGAGACCCAGTACTTC
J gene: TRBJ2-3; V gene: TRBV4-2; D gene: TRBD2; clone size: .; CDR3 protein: CASSQDLAARQYF; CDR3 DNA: TGTGCCAGCAGCCAAGACCTAGCGGCGAGGCAGTATTTT
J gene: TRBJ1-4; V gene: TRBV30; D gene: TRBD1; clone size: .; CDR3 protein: CAWSALTGGGKLFF; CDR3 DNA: TGTGCCTGGAGTGCCCTTACAGGGGGCGGGAAACTGTTTTTT
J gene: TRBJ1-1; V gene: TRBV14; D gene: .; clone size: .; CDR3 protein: CASSQAPGVRAFF; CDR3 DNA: TGTGCCAGCAGCCAAGCCCCCGGTGTGCGGGCTTTCTTT
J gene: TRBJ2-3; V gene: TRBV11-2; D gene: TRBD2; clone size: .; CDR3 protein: CASSLGVGGGTTDTQYF; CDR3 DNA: TGTGCCAGCAGCTTAGGCGTTGGGGGGGGAACCACAGATACGCAGTATTTT
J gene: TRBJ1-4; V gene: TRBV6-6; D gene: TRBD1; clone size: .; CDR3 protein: CASSKDREEEKLFF; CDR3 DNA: TGTGCCAGCAGCAAAGACAGGGAGGAGGAAAAACTGTTTTTT
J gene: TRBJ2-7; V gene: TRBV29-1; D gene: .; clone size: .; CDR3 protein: CSVEDPGF; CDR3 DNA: TGCAGCGTTGAAGATCCCGGCTTC
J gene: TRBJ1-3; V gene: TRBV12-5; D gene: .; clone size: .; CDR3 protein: CASGLVRDSGNTIYF; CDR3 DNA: TGTGCTAGTGGTTTGGTACGGGACTCTGGAAACACCATATATTTT
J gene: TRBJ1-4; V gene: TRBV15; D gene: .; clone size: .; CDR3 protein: CASGVGTNEKLFF; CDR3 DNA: TGTGCGTCAGGGGTAGGAACTAATGAAAAACTGTTTTTT
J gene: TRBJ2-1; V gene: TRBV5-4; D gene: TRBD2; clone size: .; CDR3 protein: CASSSGGVSYNEQFF; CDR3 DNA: TGTGCCAGCAGCTCCGGGGGGGTCTCCTACAATGAGCAGTTCTTC
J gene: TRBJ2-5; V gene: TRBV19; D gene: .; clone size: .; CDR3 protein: CASSMITRSETQYF; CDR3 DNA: TGTGCCAGTAGTATGATAACTAGGAGCGAGACCCAGTACTTC
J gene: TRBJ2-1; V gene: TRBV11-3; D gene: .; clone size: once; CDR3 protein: CASSLGGPSYNEQFF; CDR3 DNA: TGTGCCAGCAGCTTAGGAGGCCCCTCCTACAATGAGCAGTTCTTC
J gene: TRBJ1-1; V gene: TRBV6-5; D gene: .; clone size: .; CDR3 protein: CASRALGAGTEAFF; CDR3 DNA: TGTGCCAGCAGGGCCTTGGGGGCCGGAACTGAAGCTTTCTTT
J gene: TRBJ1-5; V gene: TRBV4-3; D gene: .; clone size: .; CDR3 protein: CASSQGTGNQPQHF; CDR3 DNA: TGCGCCAGCAGCCAAGGGACAGGCAATCAGCCCCAGCATTTT
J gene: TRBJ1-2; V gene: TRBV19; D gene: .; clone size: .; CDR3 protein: CASSMPGDGSYGYTF; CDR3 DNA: TGTGCCAGTAGTATGCCAGGGGATGGGAGCTATGGCTACACCTTC
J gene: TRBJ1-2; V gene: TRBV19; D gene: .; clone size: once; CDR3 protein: CASSVGHNYGYTF; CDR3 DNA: TGTGCCAGTAGTGTGGGGCACAACTATGGCTACACCTTC
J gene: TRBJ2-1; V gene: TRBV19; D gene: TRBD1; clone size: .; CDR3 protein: CATLRDRGSWEEQFF; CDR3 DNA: TGTGCCACCTTAAGGGACAGGGGATCGTGGGAGGAGCAGTTCTTC
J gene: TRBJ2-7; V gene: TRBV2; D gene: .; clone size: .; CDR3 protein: CASSEQAGDGFYEQYF; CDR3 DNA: TGTGCCAGCAGTGAACAAGCAGGGGACGGTTTCTACGAGCAGTACTTC